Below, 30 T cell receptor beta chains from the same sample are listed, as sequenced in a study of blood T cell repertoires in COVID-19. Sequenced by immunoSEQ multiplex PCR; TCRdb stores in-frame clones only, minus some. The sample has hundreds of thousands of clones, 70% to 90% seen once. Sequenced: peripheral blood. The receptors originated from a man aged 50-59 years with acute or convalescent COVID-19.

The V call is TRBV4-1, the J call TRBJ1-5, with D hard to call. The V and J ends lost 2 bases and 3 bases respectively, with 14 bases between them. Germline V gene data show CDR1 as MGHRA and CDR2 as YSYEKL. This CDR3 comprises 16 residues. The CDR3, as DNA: TGCGCCAGCAGCCAACTCCGGGGTGGGGTCAATCAGCCCCAGCATTTT. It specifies CASSQLRGGVNQPQHF.

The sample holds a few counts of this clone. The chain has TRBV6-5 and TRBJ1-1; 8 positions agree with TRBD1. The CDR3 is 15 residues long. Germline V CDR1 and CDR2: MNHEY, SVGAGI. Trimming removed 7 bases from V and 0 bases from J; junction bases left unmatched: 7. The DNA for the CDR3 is TGTGCCAGCAATAACCAGGGGGCGATGAACACTGAAGCTTTCTTT. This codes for CASNNQGAMNTEAFF.

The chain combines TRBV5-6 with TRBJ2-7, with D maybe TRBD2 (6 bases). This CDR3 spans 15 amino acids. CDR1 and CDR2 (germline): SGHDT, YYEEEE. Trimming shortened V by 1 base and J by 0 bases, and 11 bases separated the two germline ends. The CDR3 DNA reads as TGTGCCAGCAGCTTGCTGGGACTTAGCTCCTACGAGCAGTACTTC. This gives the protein CASSLLGLSSYEQYF.

The CDR3 sequence: CASSILDRGLDGYTF. The CDR3 region has the DNA TGTGCCAGTAGTATTTTGGACAGAGGTCTCGATGGCTACACCTTC. The gene calls are TRBV19 and TRBJ1-2; tentative D call: TRBD1 (6 bases). Trimming shortened V by 3 bases and J by 6 bases, and 17 bases separated the two germline ends. Germline V gene lookup returns CDR1 LNHDA and CDR2 SQIVND (reference sequence). This CDR3 is 15 amino acids long.

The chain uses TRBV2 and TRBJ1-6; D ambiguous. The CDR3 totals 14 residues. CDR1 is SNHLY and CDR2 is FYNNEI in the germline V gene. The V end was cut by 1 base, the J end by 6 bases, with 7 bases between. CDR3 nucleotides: TGTGCCAGCAGTGAAGGGGCAGCTAATTCACCCCTCCACTTT. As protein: CASSEGAANSPLHF.

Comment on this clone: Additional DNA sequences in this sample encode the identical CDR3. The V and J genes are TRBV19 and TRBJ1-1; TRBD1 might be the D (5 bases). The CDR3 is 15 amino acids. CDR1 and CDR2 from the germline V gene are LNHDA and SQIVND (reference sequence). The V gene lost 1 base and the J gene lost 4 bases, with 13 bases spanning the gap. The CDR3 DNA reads TGTGCCAGTAGTATAGGCGGGGCGCTTGGCACTGAAGCTTTCTTT. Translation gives CASSIGGALGTEAFF. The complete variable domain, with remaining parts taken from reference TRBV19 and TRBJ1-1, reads DGGITQSPKYLFRKEGQNVTLSCEQNLNHDAMYWYRQDPGQGLRLIYYSQIVNDFQKGDIAEGYSVSREKKESFPLTVTSAQKNPTAFYLCASSIGGALGTEAFFGQGTRLTVV.

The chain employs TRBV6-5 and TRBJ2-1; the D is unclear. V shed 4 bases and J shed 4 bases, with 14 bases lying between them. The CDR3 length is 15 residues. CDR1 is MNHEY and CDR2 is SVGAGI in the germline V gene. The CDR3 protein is CASSLMAPLYNEQFF. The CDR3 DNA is TGTGCCAGCAGTTTGATGGCTCCCCTTTACAATGAGCAGTTCTTC.

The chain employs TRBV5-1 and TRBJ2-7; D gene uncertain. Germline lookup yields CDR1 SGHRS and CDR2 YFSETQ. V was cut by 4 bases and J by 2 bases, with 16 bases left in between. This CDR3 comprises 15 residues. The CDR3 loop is CASSRNRESPYEQYF. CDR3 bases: TGCGCCAGCAGCCGCAACCGCGAGAGTCCCTACGAGCAGTACTTC.

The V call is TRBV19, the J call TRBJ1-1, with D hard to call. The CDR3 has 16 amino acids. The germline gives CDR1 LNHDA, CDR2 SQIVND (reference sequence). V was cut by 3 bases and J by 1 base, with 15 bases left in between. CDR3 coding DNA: TGTGCCAGTAGTATCTACGGTGCAGGTCGGAACACTGAAGCTTTCTTT. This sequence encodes CASSIYGAGRNTEAFF.

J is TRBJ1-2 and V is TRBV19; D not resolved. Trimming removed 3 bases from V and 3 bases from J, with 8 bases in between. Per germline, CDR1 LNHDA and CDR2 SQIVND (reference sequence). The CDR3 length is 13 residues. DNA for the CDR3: TGTGCCAGTAGTATGGGCCAACACTATGGCTACACCTTC. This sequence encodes CASSMGQHYGYTF.

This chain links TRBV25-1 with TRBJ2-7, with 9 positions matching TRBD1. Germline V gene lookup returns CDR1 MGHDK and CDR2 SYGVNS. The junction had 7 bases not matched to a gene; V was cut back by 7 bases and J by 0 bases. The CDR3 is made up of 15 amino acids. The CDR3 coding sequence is TGTGCCAGCAAACCCGGGACAGGGAGCTCCTACGAGCAGTACTTC. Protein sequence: CASKPGTGSSYEQYF.

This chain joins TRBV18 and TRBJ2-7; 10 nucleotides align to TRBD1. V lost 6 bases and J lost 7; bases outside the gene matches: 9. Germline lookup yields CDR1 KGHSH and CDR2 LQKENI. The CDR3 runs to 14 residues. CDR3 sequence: CASSTGTGVGEQYF. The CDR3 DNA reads TGTGCCAGCTCGACCGGGACAGGGGTCGGTGAGCAGTACTTC.

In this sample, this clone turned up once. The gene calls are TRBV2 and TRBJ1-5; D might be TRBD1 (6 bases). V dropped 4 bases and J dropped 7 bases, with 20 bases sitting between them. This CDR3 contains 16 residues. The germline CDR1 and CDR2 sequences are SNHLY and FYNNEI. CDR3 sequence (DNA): TGTGCCAGCAGTGCCTCACGGGACACAGGGTTCCAGCCCCAGCATTTT. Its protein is CASSASRDTGFQPQHF.

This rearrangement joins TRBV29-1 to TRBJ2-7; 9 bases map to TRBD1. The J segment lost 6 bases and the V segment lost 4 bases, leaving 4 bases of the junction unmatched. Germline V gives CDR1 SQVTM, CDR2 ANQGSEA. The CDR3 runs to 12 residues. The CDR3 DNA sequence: TGCAGCGTTGGTGGACAGGGGCGCGAGCAGTACTTC. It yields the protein CSVGGQGREQYF.

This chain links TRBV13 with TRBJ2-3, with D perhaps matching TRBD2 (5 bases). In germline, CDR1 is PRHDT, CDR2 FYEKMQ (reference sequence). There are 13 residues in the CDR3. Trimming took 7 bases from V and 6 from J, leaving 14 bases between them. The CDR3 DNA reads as TGTGCCAGCACTAGCCGGGCTTGGGATACGCAGTATTTT. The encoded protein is CASTSRAWDTQYF.

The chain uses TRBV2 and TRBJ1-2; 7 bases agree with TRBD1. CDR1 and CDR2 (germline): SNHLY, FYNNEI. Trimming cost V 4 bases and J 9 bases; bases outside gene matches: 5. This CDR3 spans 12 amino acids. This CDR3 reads CASSVRGQSYTF. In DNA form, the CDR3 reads TGTGCCAGCAGTGTGAGGGGGCAGAGCTACACCTTC.

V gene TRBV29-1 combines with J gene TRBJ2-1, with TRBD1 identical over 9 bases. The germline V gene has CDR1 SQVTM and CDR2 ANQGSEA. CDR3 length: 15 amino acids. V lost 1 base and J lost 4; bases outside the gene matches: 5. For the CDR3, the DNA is TGCAGCGTTGAAGTTGGGACAGGGTTATACAATGAGCAGTTCTTC. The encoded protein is CSVEVGTGLYNEQFF.

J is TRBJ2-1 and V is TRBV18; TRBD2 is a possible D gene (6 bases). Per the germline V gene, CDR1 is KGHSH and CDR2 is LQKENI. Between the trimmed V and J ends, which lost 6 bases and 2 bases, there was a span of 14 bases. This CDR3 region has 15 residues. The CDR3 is CASSPGLPTYNEQFF. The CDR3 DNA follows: TGTGCCAGCTCCCCGGGACTTCCCACCTACAATGAGCAGTTCTTC.

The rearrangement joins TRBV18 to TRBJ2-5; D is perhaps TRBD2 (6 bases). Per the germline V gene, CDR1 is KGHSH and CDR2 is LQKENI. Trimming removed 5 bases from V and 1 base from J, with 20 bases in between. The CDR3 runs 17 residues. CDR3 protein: CASSSGRQATLQETQYF. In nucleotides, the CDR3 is TGTGCCAGCTCATCGGGGAGGCAGGCGACACTCCAAGAGACCCAGTACTTC.

The CDR3 spells CASSDAGGRVDSLHF. CDR3 DNA: TGCGCCAGCAGCGATGCGGGGGGCCGCGTTGATTCTCTCCACTTT. This chain uses TRBV5-1 with TRBJ1-6, with D maybe TRBD1 (6 bases). Between the trimmed V and J ends, which lost 4 bases and 16 bases, there was a span of 24 bases. Germline CDR1 SGHRS, CDR2 YFSETQ. The CDR3 length is 15 residues.

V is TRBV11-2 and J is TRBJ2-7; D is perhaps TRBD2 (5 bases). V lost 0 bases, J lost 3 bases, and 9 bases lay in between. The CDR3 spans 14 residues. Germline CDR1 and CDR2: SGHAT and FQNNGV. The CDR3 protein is CASSLDDGIYEQYF. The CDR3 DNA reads TGTGCCAGCAGCTTAGATGACGGGATCTACGAGCAGTACTTC. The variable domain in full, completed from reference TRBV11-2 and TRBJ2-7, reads EAGVAQSPRYKIIEKRQSVAFWCNPISGHATLYWYQQILGQGPKLLIQFQNNGVVDDSQLPKDRFSAERLKGVDSTLKIQPAKLEDSAVYLCASSLDDGIYEQYFGPGTRLTVT.

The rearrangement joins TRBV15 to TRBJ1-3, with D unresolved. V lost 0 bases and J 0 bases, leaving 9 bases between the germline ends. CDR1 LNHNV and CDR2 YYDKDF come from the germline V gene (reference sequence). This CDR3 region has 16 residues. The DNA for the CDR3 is TGTGCCACCAGCAGAGATATTATACTCTCTGGAAACACCATATATTTT. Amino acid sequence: CATSRDIILSGNTIYF.

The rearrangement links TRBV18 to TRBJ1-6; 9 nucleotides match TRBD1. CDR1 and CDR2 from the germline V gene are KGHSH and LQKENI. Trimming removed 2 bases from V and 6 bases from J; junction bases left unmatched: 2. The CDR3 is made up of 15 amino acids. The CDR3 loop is CASSPTGQGNSPLHF. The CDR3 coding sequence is TGTGCCAGCTCACCAACGGGACAGGGTAATTCACCCCTCCACTTT.

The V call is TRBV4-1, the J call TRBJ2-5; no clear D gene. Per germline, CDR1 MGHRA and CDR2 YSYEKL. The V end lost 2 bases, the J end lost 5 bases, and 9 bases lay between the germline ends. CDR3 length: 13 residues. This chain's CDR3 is CASSQWRFETQYF. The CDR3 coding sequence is TGCGCCAGCAGCCAATGGCGGTTTGAGACCCAGTACTTC.

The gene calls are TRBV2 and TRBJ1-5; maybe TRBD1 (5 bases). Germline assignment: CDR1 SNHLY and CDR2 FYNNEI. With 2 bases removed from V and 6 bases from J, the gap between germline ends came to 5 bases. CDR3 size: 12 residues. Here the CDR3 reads CASSERGQPQHF. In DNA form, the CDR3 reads TGTGCCAGCAGTGAAAGGGGTCAGCCCCAGCATTTT.

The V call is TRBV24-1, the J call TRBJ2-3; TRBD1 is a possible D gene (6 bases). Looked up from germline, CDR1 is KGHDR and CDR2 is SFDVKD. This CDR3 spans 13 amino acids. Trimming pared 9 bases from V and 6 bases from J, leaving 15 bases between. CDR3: CATATRTEDTQYF. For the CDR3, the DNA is TGTGCCACCGCTACGAGGACAGAGGATACGCAGTATTTT.

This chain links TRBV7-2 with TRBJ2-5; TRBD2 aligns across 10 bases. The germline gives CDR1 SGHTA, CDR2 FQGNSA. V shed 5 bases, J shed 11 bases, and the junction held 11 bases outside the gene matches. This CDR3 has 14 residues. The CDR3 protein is CASSLSGGHPLQYF. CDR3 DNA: TGTGCCAGCAGCCTTAGCGGGGGGCACCCACTACAGTACTTC.

CDR3 protein: CASSLDGSSYEQYF. The CDR3 DNA sequence: TGTGCCAGCAGCTTAGATGGGAGCTCCTACGAGCAGTACTTC. The gene calls are TRBV7-2 and TRBJ2-7, with D possibly being TRBD2 (5 bases). This CDR3 is 14 amino acids long. Trimming stripped 1 base from V and 0 bases from J, with 7 bases between. The germline gives CDR1 SGHTA, CDR2 FQGNSA.

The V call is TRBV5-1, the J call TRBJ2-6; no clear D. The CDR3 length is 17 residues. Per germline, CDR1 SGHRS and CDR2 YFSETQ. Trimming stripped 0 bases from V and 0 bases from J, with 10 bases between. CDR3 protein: CASSLASSGSGANVLTF. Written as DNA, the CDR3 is TGCGCCAGCAGCTTGGCTTCCTCGGGCTCTGGGGCCAACGTCCTGACTTTC.

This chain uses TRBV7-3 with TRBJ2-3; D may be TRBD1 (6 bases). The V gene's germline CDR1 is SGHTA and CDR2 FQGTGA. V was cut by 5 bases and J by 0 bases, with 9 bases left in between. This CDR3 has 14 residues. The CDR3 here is CASSRTVSTDTQYF. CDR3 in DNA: TGTGCCAGCAGCCGGACAGTGAGCACAGATACGCAGTATTTT. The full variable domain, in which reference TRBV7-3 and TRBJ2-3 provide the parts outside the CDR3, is GAGVSQTPSNKVTEKGKYVELRCDPISGHTALYWYRQSLGQGPEFLIYFQGTGAADDSGLPNDRFFAVRPEGSVSTLKIQRTERGDSAVYLCASSRTVSTDTQYFGPGTRLTVL.